Shown below are 2 T cell receptor beta chains from a single sample sequenced in a study of cytomegalovirus exposure and HLA in healthy donors. 60 Vbeta and 13 Jbeta primers were used in PCR. Clones were sequenced by immunoSEQ multiplex PCR, and TCRdb holds only the in-frame ones, with some missing. Of around 180,000 clones in the sample, approximately 86% are singletons; the top ten hold approximately 1.9%. The sample comprised PBMCs. The origin of the receptors is a young woman in good health and CMV-seronegative.

The rearrangement joins TRBV30 to TRBJ2-2; possible D gene TRBD2, 6 bases. The CDR3 contains 12 residues. Between the trimmed V and J ends, which lost 5 bases and 6 bases, there was a span of 10 bases. The germline V gene has CDR1 GTSNPN and CDR2 SVGIG (reference sequence). The CDR3 DNA is TGTGCCTGGTTTAGCGGACCCGGGGAGCTGTTTTTT. Translated: CAWFSGPGELFF.

The CDR3 sequence is CATRQPATEGYTF. In nucleotides, the CDR3 is TGTGCCACCAGGCAACCCGCCACCGAGGGCTACACCTTC. V gene TRBV15 combines with J gene TRBJ1-2; no clear D. The CDR3 has 13 amino acids. Trimming pared 6 bases from V and 8 bases from J, leaving 16 bases between. Looked up from germline, CDR1 is LNHNV and CDR2 is YYDKDF (reference sequence).